This TCR beta chain was profiled in a study of blood T cell repertoires in COVID-19. Profiled with immunoSEQ multiplex PCR; TCRdb holds only in-frame clones, not every one. The sample lists under 200,000 clones; just under 90% were seen once. The clonotype originates from a man between 18 and 35 years old with active or convalescent COVID-19. The sample taken for sequencing was peripheral blood.

The CDR3 DNA follows: TGCGCCAGCAGCTTGGGAGGGGGCAGGAACACTGAAGCTTTCTTT. This sequence encodes CASSLGGGRNTEAFF. The gene calls are TRBV5-1 and TRBJ1-1; 7 bases are a match to TRBD1. V lost 0 bases to trimming and J lost 1 base; unmatched junction nucleotides: 3. CDR1 SGHRS and CDR2 YFSETQ come from the germline V gene. The CDR3 covers 15 residues.